This T cell receptor beta chain originates from a study of breast tumors, draining lymph nodes, adjacent tissues. Via MiXCR, TCRdb re-called the multiplex PCR reads, giving one row per CDR3 protein. The table has some 38,000 distinct CDR3 sequences, just over 35% seen once. Between the trimmed V and J ends, which lost 2 bases and 7 bases, there was a span of 3 bases. CDR3 length: 11 amino acids. From germline, CDR1 is LGHDT and CDR2 YNNKEL (reference sequence). Notes on the study in general: Most tumor T cells seemingly derive from lymph node, then expand in tumor.

The sample holds a few counts of this clonotype. Its specificity is unknown. This chain links TRBV3-1 with TRBJ2-1; D gene unclear. This TCR was sampled from a female donor with breast cancer. Some clones in this sample may be carry-over from other donors' samples. Source material: breast tumor tissue. The chain's CDR3 is CASSQQNEQFF. In DNA, the CDR3 is TGTGCCAGCAGCCAACAGAATGAGCAGTTCTTC.